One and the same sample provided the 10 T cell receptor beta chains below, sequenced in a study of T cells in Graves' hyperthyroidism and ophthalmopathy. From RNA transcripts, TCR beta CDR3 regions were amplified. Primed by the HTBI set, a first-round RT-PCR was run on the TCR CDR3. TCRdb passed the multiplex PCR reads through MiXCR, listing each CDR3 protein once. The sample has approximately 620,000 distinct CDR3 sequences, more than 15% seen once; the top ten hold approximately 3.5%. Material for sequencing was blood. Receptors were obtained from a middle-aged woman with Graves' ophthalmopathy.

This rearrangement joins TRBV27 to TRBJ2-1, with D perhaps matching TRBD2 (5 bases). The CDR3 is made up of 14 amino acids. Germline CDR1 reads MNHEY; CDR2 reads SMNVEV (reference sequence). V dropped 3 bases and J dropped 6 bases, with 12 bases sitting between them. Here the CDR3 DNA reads TGTGCCAGCAGTTTGGGCAGAGGGTTCAATGAGCAGTTCTTC. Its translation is CASSLGRGFNEQFF.

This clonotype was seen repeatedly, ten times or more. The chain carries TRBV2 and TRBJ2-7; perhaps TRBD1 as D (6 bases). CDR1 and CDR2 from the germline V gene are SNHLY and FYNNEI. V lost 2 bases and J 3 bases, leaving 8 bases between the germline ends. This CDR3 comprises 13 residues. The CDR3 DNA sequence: TGTGCCAGCAGTGAAAACAGGGTCTACGAGCAGTACTTC. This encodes CASSENRVYEQYF.

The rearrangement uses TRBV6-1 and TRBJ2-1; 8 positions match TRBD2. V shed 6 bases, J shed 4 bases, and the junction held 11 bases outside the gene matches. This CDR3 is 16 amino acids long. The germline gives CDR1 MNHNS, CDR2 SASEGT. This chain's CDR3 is CASSRPTSGIYNEQFF. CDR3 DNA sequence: TGTGCCAGCAGCCGCCCCACTAGCGGAATTTACAATGAGCAGTTCTTC.

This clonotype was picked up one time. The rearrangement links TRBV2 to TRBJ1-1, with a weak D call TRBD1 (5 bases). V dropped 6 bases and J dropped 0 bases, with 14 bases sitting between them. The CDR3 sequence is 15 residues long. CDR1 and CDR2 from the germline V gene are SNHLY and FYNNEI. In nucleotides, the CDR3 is TGTGCCAGCAGAGAAAGGGACGGTTTGAACACTGAAGCTTTCTTT. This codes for CASRERDGLNTEAFF.

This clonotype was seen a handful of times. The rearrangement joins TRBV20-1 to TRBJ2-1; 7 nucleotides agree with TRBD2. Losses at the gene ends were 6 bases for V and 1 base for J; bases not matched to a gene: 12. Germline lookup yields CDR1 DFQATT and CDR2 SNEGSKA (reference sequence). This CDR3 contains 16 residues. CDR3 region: CSAPERGGRSYNEQFF. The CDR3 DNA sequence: TGCAGTGCCCCTGAGAGGGGCGGGAGATCCTACAATGAGCAGTTCTTC.

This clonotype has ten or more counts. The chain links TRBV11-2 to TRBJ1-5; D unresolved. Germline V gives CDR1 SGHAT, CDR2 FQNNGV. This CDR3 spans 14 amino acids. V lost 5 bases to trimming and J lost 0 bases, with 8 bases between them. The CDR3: CASSRDYSNQPQHF. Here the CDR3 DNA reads TGTGCCAGCAGCAGAGATTATAGCAATCAGCCCCAGCATTTT.

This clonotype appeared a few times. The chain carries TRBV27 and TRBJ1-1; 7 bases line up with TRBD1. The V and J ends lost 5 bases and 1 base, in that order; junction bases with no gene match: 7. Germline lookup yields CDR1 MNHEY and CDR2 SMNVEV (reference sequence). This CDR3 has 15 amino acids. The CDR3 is CASSAWGDRNTEAFF. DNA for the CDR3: TGTGCCAGCAGTGCCTGGGGGGACAGGAACACTGAAGCTTTCTTT.

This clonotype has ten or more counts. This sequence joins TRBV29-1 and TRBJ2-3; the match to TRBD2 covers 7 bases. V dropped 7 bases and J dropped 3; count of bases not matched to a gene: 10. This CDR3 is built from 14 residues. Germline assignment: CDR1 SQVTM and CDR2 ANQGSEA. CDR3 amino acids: CSADRGGSTDTQYF. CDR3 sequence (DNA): TGCAGCGCCGATCGGGGCGGGAGTACAGATACGCAGTATTTT.

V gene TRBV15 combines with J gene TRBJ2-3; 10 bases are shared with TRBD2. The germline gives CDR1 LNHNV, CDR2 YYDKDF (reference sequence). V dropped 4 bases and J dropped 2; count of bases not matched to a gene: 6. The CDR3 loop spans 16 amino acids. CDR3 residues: CATSTRTSGPTDTQYF. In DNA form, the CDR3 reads TGTGCCACCAGCACCCGGACTAGCGGACCCACAGATACGCAGTATTTT. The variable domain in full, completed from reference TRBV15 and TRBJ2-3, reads DAMVIQNPRYQVTQFGKPVTLSCSQTLNHNVMYWYQQKSSQAPKLLFHYYDKDFNNEADTPDNFQSRRPNTSFCFLDIRSPGLGDTAMYLCATSTRTSGPTDTQYFGPGTRLTVL.

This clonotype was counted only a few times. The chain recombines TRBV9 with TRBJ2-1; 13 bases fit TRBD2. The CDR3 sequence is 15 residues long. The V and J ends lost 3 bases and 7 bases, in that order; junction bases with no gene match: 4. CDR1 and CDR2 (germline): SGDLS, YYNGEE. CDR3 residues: CASSGGTSGKNEQFF. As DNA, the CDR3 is TGTGCCAGCAGCGGAGGGACTAGCGGGAAGAATGAGCAGTTCTTC.